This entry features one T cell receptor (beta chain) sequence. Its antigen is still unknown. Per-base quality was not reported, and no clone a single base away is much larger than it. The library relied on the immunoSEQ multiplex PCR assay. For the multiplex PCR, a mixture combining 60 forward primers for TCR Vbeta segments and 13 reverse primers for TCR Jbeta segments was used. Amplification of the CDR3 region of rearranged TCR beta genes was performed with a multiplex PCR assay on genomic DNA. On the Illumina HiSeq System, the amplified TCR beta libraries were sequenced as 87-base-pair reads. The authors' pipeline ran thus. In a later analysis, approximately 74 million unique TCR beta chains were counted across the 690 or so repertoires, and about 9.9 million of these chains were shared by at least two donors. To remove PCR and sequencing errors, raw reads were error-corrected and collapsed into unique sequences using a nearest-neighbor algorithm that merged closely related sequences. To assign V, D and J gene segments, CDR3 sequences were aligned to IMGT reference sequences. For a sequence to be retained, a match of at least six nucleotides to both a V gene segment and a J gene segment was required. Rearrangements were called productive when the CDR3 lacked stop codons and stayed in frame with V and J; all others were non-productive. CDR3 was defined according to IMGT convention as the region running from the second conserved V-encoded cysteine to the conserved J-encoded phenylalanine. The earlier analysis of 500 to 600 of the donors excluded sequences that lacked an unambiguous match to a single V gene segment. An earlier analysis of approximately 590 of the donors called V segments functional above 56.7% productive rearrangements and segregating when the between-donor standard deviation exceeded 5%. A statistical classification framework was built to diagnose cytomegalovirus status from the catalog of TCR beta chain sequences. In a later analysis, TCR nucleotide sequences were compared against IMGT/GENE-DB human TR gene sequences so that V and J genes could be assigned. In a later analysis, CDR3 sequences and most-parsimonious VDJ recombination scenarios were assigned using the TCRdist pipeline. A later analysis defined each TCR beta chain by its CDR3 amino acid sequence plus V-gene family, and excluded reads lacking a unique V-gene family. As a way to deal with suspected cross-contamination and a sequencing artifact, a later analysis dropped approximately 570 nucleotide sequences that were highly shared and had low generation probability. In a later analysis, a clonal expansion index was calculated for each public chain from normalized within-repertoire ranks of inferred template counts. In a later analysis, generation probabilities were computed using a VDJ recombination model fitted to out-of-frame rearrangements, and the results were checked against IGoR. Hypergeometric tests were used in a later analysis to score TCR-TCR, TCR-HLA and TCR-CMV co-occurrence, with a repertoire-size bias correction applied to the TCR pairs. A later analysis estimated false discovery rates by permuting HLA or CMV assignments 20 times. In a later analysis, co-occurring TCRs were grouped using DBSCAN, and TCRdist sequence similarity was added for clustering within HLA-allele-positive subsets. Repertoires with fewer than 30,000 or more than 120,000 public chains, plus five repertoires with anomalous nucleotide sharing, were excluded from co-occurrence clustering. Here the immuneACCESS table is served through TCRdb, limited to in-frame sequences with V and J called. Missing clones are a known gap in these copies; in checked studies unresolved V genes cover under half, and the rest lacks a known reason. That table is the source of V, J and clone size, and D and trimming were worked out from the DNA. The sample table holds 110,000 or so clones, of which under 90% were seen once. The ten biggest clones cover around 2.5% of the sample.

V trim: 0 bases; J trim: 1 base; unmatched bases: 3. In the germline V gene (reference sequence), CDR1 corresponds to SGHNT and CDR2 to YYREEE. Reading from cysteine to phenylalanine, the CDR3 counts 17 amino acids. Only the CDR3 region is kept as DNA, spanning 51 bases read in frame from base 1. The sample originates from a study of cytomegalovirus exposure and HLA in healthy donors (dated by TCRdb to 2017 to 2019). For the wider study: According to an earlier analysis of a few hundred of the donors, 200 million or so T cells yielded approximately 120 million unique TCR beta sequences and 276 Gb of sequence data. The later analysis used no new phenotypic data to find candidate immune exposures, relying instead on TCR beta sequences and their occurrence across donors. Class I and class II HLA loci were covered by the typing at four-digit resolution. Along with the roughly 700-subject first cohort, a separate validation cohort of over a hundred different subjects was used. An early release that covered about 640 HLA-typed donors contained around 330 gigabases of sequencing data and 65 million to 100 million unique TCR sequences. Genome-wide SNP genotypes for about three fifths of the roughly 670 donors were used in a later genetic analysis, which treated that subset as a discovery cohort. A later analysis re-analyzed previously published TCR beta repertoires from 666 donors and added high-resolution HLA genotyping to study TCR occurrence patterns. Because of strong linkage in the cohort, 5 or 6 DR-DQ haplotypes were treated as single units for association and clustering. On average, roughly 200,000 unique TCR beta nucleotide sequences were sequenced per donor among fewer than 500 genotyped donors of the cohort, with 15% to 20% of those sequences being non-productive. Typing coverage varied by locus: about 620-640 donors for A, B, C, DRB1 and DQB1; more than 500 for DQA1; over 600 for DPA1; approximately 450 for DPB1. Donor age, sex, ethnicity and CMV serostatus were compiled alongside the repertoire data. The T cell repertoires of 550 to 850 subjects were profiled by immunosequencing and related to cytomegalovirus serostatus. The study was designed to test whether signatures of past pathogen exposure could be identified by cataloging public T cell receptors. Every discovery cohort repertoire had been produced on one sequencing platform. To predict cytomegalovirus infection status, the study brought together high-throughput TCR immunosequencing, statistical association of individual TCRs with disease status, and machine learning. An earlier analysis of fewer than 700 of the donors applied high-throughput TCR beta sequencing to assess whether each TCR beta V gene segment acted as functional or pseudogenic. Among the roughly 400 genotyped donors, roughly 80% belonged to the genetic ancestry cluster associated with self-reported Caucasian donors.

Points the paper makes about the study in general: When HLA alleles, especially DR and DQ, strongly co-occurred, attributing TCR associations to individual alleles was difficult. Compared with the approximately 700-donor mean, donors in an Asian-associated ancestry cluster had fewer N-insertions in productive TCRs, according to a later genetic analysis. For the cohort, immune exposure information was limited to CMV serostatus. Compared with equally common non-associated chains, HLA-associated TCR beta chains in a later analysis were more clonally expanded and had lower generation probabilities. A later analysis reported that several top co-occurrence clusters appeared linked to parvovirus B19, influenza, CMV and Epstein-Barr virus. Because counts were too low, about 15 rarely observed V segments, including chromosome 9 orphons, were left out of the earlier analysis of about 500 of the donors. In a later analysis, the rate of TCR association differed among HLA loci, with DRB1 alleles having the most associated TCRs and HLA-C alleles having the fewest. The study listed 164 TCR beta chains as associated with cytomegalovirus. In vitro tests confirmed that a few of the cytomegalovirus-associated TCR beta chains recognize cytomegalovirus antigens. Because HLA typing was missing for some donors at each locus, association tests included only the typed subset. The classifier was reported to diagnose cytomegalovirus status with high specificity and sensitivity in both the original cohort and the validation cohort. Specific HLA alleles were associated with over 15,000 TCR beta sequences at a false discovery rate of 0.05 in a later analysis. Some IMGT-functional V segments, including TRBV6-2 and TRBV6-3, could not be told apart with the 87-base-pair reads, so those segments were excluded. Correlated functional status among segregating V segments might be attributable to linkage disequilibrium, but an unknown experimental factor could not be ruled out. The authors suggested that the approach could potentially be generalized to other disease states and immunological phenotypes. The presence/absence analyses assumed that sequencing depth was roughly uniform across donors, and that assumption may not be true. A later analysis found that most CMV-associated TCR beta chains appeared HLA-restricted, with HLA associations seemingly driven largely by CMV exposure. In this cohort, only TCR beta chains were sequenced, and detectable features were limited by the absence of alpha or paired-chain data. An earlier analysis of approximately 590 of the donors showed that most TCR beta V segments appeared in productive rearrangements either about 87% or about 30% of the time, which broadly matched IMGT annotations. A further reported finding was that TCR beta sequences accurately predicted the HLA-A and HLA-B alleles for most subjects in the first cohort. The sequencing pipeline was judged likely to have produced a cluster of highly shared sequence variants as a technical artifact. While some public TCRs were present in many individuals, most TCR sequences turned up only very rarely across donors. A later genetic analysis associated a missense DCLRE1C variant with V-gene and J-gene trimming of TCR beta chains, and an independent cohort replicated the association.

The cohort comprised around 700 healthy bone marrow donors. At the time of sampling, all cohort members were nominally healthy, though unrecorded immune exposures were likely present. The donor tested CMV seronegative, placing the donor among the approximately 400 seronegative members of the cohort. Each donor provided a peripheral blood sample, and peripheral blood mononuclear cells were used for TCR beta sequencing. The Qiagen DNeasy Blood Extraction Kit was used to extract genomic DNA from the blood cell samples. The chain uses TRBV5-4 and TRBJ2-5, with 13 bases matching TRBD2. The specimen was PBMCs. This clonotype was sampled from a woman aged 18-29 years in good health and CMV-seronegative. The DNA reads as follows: TGTGCCAGCAGCTTGGGGACTAGCGGGGGCTCCCAAGAGACCCAGTACTTC. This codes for CASSLGTSGGSQETQYF.